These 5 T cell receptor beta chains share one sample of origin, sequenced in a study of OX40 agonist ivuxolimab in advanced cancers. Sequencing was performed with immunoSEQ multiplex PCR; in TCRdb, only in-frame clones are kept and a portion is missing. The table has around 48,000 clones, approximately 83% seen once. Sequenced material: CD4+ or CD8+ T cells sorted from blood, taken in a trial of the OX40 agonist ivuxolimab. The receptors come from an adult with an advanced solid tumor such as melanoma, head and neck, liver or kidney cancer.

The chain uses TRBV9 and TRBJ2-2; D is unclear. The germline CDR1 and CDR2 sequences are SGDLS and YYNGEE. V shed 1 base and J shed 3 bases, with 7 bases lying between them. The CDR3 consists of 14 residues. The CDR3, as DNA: TGTGCCAGCAGCGTAATTCAGGACACCGGGGAGCTGTTTTTT. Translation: CASSVIQDTGELFF.

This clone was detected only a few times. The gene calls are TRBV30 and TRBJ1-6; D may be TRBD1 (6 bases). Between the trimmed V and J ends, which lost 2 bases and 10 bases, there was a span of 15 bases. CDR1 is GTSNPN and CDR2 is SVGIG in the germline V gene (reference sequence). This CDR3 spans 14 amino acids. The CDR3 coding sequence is TGTGCCTGGAGTAGGGGGAACGGGGGCTCACCCCTCCACTTT. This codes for CAWSRGNGGSPLHF.

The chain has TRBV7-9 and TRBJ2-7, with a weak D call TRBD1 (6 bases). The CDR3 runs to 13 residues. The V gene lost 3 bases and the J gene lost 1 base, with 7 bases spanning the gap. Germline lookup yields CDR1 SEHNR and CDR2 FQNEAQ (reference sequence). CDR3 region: CASSLDSSYEQYF. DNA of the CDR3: TGTGCCAGCAGCTTGGACAGTTCCTACGAGCAGTACTTC.

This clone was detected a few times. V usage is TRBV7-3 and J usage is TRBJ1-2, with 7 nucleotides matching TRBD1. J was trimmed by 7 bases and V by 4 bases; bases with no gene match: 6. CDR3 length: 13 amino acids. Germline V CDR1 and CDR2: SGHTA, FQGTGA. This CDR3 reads CASSSQGSGGYTF. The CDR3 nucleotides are TGTGCCAGCAGCTCACAGGGGTCGGGTGGCTACACCTTC.

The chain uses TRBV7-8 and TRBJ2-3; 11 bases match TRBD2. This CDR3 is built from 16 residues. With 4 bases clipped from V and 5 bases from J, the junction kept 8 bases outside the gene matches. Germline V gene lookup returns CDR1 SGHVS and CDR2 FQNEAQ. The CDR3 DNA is TGTGCCAGCAGCTATCTTAGCGGGGGGGCTGGAGATACGCAGTATTTT. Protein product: CASSYLSGGAGDTQYF.